This record looks at one T cell receptor beta chain sequence and its context. This specimen belongs to a study of tumor-infiltrating lymphocytes in primary liver carcinoma. Looked up from germline, CDR1 is SGHDT and CDR2 is YYEEEE. The CDR3 loop spans 14 amino acids. J lost 7 bases, V lost 0 bases, and 6 bases had no gene match. Starting material of approximately 500 ng total RNA yielded TCR beta cDNA via a constant-region primer. Libraries covering TCR beta were generated through three nested multiplex PCR rounds (using a slightly modified ARM-PCR). TRBV1-TRBV30 forward primers paired with a C-beta reverse primer drove the first two PCR rounds, around 9 cycles each. TCRdb re-analysed the multiplex PCR reads in MiXCR, keeping a single row per CDR3 protein. The sample records about 200,000 distinct CDR3 sequences, 65% being singletons. The researchers obtained blood RNA from unsorted whole blood and also extracted germline DNA.

This receptor was identified in a woman aged 60 to 75 with primary liver carcinoma and hepatitis B virus infection. This rearrangement joins TRBV5-6 to TRBJ2-5, with 7 bases matching TRBD2. The sample consisted of peripheral blood. The CDR3 coding sequence is TGTGCCAGCAGCTTGGCGGCAGGGAGGGGGACCCAGTACTTC. Residues: CASSLAAGRGTQYF.